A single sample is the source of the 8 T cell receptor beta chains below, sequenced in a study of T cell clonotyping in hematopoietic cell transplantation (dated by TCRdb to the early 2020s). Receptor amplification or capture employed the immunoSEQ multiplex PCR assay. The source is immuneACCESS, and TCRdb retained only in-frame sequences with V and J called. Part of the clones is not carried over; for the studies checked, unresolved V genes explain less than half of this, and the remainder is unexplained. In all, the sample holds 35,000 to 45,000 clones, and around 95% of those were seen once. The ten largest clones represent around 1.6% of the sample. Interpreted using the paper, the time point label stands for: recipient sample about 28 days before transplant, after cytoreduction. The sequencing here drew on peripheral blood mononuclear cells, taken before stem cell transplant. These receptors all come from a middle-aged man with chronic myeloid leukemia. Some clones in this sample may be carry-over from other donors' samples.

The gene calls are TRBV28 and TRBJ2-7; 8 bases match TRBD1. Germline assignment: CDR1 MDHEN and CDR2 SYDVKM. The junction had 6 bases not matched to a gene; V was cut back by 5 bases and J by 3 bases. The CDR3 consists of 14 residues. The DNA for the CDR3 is TGTGCCAGCAGTACTAGACAGGGGTTCTACGAGCAGTACTTC. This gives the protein CASSTRQGFYEQYF.

The CDR3, as DNA: TGTGCCAGCATAGGGCAACCCGGGACAGGGGCCTACGAGCAGTACTTC. It yields the protein CASIGQPGTGAYEQYF. The chain carries TRBV28 and TRBJ2-7, with 10 bases fitting TRBD1. This CDR3 is 16 amino acids long. The germline V gene encodes CDR1 MDHEN and CDR2 SYDVKM. V was pared by 7 bases and J by 2 bases, with 11 bases of the junction left unmatched.

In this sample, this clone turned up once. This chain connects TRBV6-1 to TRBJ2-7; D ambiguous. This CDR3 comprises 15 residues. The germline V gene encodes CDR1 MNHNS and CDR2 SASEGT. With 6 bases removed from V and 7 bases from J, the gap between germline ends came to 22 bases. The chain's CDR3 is CASRPQMAVQGEQYF. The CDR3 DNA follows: TGTGCCAGCAGGCCCCAAATGGCTGTTCAAGGGGAGCAGTACTTC.

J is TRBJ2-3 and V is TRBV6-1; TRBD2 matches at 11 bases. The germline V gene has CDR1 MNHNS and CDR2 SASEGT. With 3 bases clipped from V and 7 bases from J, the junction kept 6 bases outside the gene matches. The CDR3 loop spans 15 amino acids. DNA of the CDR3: TGTGCCAGCAGTGAGGGTAGCGGGGGGGTATATACGCAGTATTTT. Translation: CASSEGSGGVYTQYF.

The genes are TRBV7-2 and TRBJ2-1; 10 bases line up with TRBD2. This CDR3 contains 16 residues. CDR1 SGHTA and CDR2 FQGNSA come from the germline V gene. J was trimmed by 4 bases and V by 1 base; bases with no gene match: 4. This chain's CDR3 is CASSLESGGAYNEQFF. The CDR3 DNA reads TGTGCCAGCAGCTTAGAAAGCGGGGGGGCATACAATGAGCAGTTCTTC. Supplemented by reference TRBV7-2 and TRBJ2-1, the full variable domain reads GAGVSQSPSNKVTEKGKDVELRCDPISGHTALYWYRQSLGQGLEFLIYFQGNSAPDKSGLPSDRFSAERTGGSVSTLTIQRTQQEDSAVYLCASSLESGGAYNEQFFGPGTRLTVL.

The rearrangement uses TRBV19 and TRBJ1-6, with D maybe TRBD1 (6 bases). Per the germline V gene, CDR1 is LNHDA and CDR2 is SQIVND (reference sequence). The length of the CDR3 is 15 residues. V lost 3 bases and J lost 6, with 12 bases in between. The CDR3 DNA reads TGTGCCAGTAGTATCACAGGGTTGGGTAATTCACCCCTCCACTTT. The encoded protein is CASSITGLGNSPLHF.

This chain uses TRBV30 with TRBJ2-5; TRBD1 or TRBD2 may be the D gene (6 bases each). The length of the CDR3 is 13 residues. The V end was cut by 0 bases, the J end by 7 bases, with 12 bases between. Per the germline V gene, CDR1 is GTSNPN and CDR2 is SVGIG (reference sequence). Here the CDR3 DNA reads TGTGCCTGGAGTGTGAGGGGGGCGGGGACCCAGTACTTC. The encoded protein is CAWSVRGAGTQYF.

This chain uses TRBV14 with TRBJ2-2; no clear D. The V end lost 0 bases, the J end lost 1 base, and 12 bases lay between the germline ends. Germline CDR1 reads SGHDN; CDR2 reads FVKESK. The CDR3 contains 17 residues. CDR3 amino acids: CASSQDLTTRNTGELFF. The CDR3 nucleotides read TGTGCCAGCAGCCAAGATTTGACAACCAGGAACACCGGGGAGCTGTTTTTT.